These 2 T cell receptor beta chains were all obtained from the same sample, sequenced in a study of control samples from healthy donors and cancer patients. The data were produced by immunoSEQ multiplex PCR, yet TCRdb's version contains in-frame clones alone and is incomplete. The sample includes roughly 170,000 clones, 80% to 95% of them seen just once. Sequences were obtained from blood. Every receptor here comes from a man aged 18 to 30 in good health.

This chain uses TRBV28 with TRBJ2-7; TRBD1 matches at 10 bases. Germline V gene lookup returns CDR1 MDHEN and CDR2 SYDVKM. The ends lost 3 bases at V and 6 bases at J; junction bases unmatched: 8. The CDR3 consists of 15 residues. CDR3 in amino acids: CASSFGDRGLLEQYF. DNA for the CDR3: TGTGCCAGCAGTTTTGGTGACAGGGGGCTGCTCGAGCAGTACTTC.

This clone was detected a few times. The chain couples TRBV3-1 (or the pseudogene TRBV3-2) to TRBJ2-7; the D is unclear. Trimming removed 2 bases from V and 4 bases from J, with 12 bases in between. Looked up from germline, CDR1 is LGHDT and CDR2 is YNNKEL (reference sequence). The CDR3 totals 14 residues. CDR3 in amino acids: CASSQKPDTYEQYF. For the CDR3, the DNA is TGTGCCAGCAGCCAAAAACCCGACACTTACGAGCAGTACTTC.